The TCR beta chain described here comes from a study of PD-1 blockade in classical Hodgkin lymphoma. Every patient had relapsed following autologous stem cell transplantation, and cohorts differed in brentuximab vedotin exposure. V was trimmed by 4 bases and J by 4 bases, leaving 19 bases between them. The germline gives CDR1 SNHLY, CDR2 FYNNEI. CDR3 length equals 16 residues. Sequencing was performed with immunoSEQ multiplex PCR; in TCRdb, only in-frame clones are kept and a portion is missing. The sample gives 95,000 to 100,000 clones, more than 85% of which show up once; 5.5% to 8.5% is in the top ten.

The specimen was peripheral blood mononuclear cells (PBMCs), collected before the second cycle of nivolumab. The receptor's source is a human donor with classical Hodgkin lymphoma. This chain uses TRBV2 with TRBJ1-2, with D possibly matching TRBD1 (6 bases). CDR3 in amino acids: CASSVGPGASLYGYTF. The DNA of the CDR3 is TGTGCCAGCAGTGTTGGGCCAGGGGCCTCCCTCTATGGCTACACCTTC.